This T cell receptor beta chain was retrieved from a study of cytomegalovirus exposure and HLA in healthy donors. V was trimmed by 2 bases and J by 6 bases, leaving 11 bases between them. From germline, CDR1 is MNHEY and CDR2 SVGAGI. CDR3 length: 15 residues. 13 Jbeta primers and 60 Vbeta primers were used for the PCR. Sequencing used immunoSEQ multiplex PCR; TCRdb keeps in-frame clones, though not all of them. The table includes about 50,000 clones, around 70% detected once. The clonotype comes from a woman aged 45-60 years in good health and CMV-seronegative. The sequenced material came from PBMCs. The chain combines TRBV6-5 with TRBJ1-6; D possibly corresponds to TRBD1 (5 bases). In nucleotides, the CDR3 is TGTGCCAGCAGTTACGTTGGGGCGGCTAATTCACCCCTCCACTTT. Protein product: CASSYVGAANSPLHF.